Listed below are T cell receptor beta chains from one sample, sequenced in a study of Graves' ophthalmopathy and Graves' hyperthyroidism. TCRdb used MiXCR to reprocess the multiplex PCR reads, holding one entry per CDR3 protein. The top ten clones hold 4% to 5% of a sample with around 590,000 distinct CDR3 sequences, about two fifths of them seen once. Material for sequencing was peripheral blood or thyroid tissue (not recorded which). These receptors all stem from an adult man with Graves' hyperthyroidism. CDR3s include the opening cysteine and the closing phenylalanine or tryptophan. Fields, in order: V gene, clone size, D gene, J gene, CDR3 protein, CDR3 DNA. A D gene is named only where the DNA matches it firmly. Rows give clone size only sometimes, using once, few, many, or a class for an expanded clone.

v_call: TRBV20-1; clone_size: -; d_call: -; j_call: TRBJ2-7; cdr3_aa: CSARDLGGAAYEQYF; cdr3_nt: TGCAGTGCTAGAGATCTGGGGGGGGCAGCCTACGAGCAGTACTTC
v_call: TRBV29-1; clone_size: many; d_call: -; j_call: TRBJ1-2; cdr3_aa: CSVELPGRGYYEGYTF; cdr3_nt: TGCAGCGTTGAGTTACCCGGTAGGGGTTACTATGAGGGCTACACCTTC
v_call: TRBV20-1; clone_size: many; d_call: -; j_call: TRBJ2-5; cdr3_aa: CSARPGQETQYF; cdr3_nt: TGCAGTGCTAGACCGGGCCAAGAGACCCAGTACTTC
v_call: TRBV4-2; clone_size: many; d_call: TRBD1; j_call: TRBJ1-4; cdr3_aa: CASSQGQGAEEKLFF; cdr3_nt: TGTGCCAGCAGCCAGGGACAGGGGGCAGAAGAAAAACTGTTTTTT
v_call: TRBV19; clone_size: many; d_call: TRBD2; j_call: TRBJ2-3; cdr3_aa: CASSTRTSVGTDTQYF; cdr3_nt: TGTGCCAGTAGTACCCGGACTAGCGTTGGCACAGATACGCAGTATTTT
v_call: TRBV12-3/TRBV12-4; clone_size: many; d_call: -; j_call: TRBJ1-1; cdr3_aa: CASSLAAGGTEAFF; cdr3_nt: TGTGCCAGCAGTTTAGCGGCGGGGGGCACTGAAGCTTTCTTT
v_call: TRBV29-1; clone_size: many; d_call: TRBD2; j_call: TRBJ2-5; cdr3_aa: CSVAGGIETQYF; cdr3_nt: TGCAGCGTAGCGGGAGGGATAGAGACCCAGTACTTC
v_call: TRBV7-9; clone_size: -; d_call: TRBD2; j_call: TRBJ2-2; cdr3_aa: CASGSRAGVDTGELFF; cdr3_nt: TGTGCCAGCGGATCGCGAGCGGGGGTCGACACCGGGGAGCTGTTTTTT
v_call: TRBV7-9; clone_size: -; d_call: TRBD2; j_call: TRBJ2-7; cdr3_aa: CASSHAGTSGFYEQYF; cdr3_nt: TGTGCCAGCAGCCACGCCGGGACTAGCGGCTTTTACGAGCAGTACTTC
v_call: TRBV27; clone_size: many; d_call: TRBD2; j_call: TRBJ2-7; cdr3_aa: CASSFLAGGAYEQYF; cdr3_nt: TGTGCCAGCAGTTTCCTAGCGGGAGGGGCCTACGAGCAGTACTTC
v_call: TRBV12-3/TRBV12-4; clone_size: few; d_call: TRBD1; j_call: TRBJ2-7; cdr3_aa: CASTSTPLSGQITYEQYF; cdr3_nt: TGTGCCAGCACCTCCACGCCCCTCTCGGGACAGATTACCTACGAGCAGTACTTC
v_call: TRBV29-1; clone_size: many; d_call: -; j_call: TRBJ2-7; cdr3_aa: CSALSSEQYF; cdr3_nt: TGCAGCGCCCTTTCTAGCGAGCAGTACTTC
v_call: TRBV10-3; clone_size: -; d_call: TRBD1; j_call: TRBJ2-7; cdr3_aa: CAIERGTGGTYEQYF; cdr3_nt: TGTGCCATCGAGCGAGGGACAGGAGGTACCTACGAGCAGTACTTC
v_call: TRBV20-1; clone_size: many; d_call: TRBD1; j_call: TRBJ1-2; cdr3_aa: CSAAPIPGQGAYGYTF; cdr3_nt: TGCAGTGCCGCTCCTATCCCGGGACAGGGGGCGTATGGCTACACCTTC
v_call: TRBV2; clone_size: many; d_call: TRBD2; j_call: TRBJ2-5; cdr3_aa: CASRGGPGYQETQYF; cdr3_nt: TGTGCCAGCCGGGGGGGACCCGGCTACCAAGAGACCCAGTACTTC
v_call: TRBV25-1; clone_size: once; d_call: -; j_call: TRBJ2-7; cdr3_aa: CASSTLAGDEQYF; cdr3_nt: TGTGCCAGCAGTACACTAGCTGGGGACGAGCAGTACTTC
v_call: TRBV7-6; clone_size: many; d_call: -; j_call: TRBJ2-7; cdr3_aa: CASSLHKNRNEQYF; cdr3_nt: TGTGCCAGCAGCTTACACAAAAATAGAAACGAGCAGTACTTC
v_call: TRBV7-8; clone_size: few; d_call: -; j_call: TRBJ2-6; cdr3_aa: CASSSTLINSGANVLTF; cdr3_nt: TGTGCCAGCAGCTCTACCCTCATCAACTCTGGGGCCAACGTCCTGACTTTC
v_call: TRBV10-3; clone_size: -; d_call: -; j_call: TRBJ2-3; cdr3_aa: CATGDRDTQYF; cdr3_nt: TGTGCCACCGGGGATCGAGATACGCAGTATTTT
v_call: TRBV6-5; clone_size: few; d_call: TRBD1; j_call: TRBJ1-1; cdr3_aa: CASSYSRTGDVMTEAFF; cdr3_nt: TGTGCCAGCAGTTACTCGAGGACAGGGGATGTAATGACTGAAGCTTTCTTT
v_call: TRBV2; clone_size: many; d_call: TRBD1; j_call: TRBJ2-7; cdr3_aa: CASSPGTGILRYEQYF; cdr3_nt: TGTGCCAGCAGTCCCGGGACAGGGATTCTTCGCTACGAGCAGTACTTC
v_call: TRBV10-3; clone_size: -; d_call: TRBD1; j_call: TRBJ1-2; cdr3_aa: CAIRGSEGACDFGYTF; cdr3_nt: TGTGCCATCAGGGGAAGTGAGGGGGCGTGTGACTTTGGCTACACCTTC
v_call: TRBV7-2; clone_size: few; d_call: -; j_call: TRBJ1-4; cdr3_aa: CASSFQGILNEKLFF; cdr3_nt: TGTGCCAGCAGCTTCCAGGGCATTCTCAATGAAAAACTGTTTTTT
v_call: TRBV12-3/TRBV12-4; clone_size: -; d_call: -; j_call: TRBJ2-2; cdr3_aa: CASSPDTRGTTGELFF; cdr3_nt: TGTGCCAGCAGTCCGGACACTCGTGGGACCACCGGGGAGCTGTTTTTT
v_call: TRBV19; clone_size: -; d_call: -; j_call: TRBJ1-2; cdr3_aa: CASSYLLRADYGYTF; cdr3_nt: TGTGCCAGTAGTTATTTGCTGCGGGCAGACTATGGCTACACCTTC
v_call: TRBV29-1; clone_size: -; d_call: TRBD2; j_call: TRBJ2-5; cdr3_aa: CSARDRGEETQYF; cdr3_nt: TGCAGTGCTAGAGACCGGGGGGAGGAGACCCAGTACTTC